The 18 T cell receptor beta chains listed next were all sequenced from one sample in a study of early T cells in non-severe SARS-CoV-2 infection. MiXCR, run by TCRdb on the 5' RACE reads, gives a single entry per CDR3 protein. The profile shows tens of thousands of distinct CDR3 sequences, 9% to 15% of them singletons. The sample was whole blood. Receptor source: an adult who was a healthcare worker with PCR-confirmed SARS-CoV-2 infection or an uninfected control (not recorded which).

There are many counts of this clonotype. V usage is TRBV19 and J usage is TRBJ1-5; D call uncertain. Germline CDR1 is LNHDA and CDR2 is SQIVND (reference sequence). There are 14 residues in the CDR3. With 1 base removed from V and 2 bases from J, the gap between germline ends came to 6 bases. The CDR3 loop is CASSIVQGNQPQHF. In nucleotides, the CDR3 is TGTGCCAGTAGTATAGTCCAGGGCAATCAGCCCCAGCATTTT.

In its sample, this clonotype was seen many times. The chain carries TRBV11-3 and TRBJ2-1; 14 bases are shared with TRBD2. This CDR3 spans 16 amino acids. Germline CDR1 and CDR2: SGHNT and YENEEA. J gave up 4 bases and V 5 bases, and 4 bases lay outside the gene matches. DNA for the CDR3: TGTGCCAGCAGCCCCCGACTAGCGGGAGGGTACAATGAGCAGTTCTTC. Residues: CASSPRLAGGYNEQFF.

This clonotype was seen a few times. V is TRBV5-1 and J is TRBJ2-7, with 14 bases aligning to TRBD2. V dropped 3 bases and J dropped 2; count of bases not matched to a gene: 7. CDR3 length: 17 residues. CDR1 is SGHRS and CDR2 is YFSETQ in the germline V gene. In DNA form, the CDR3 reads TGCGCCAGCAGCTACGGACTAGCGGGAGGACCCACCTACGAGCAGTACTTC. Protein sequence: CASSYGLAGGPTYEQYF. The full variable domain, completed using reference TRBV5-1 and TRBJ2-7, is KAGVTQTPRYLIKTRGQQVTLSCSPISGHRSVSWYQQTPGQGLQFLFEYFSETQRNKGNFPGRFSGRQFSNSRSEMNVSTLELGDSALYLCASSYGLAGGPTYEQYFGPGTRLTVT.

This clonotype has a count of ten or more. The rearrangement links TRBV2 to TRBJ1-4; 8 bases fit TRBD1. V lost 7 bases and J lost 7; bases outside the gene matches: 5. The CDR3 is made up of 13 amino acids. Germline V CDR1 and CDR2: SNHLY, FYNNEI. In DNA, the CDR3 is TGTGCCAGCACCGGACAGGGAAGTGAAAAACTGTTTTTT. Its translation is CASTGQGSEKLFF.

This clonotype has a handful of counts. CDR3 in amino acids: CSAVPHGTGTYEQYF. The CDR3 coding sequence is TGCAGTGCAGTACCCCACGGGACAGGGACCTACGAGCAGTACTTC. This chain links TRBV20-1 with TRBJ2-7; 9 bases align to TRBD1. The CDR3 sequence is 15 residues long. V lost 6 bases, J lost 2 bases, and 11 bases stayed unmatched. The germline V gene has CDR1 DFQATT and CDR2 SNEGSKA (reference sequence).

This clonotype occurred a few times. The chain links TRBV5-1 to TRBJ2-5, with TRBD2 identical over 12 bases. Per the germline V gene, CDR1 is SGHRS and CDR2 is YFSETQ. The V and J ends lost 9 bases and 2 bases, in that order; junction bases with no gene match: 14. The CDR3 sequence is 17 residues long. The CDR3 spells CANLKGLAGRNQETQYF. The DNA of the CDR3 is TGCGCCAACTTAAAGGGACTAGCGGGCCGTAATCAAGAGACCCAGTACTTC.

This clonotype has just a few counts. The CDR3 region is CASSSRTGQTLGLFF. The CDR3 DNA reads as TGTGCCAGCAGTTCCCGGACAGGCCAAACCCTGGGGCTGTTTTTT. The rearrangement joins TRBV12-3 or TRBV12-4 to TRBJ2-2; the match to TRBD1 covers 7 bases. This CDR3 has 15 residues. The ends lost 4 bases at V and 13 bases at J; junction bases unmatched: 15.

This clonotype was seen many times. V is TRBV20-1 and J is TRBJ2-2; TRBD2 matches at 14 bases. V dropped 5 bases and J dropped 5; count of bases not matched to a gene: 1. Germline CDR1 is DFQATT and CDR2 is SNEGSKA (reference sequence). CDR3 length equals 14 residues. The CDR3 region has the DNA TGCAGTGCTCGACTAGCGGGAGGGACCGGGGAGCTGTTTTTT. Translating gives CSARLAGGTGELFF.

This rearrangement joins TRBV3-1 to TRBJ2-3; no clear D gene. The V gene lost 0 bases and the J gene lost 2 bases, with 12 bases spanning the gap. The CDR3 covers 16 residues. Germline V lookup: CDR1 LGHDT, CDR2 YNNKEL (reference sequence). The DNA of the CDR3 is TGTGCCAGCAGCCAAGAAGGTCAGGAAAACACAGATACGCAGTATTTT. Its translation: CASSQEGQENTDTQYF.

This chain joins TRBV28 and TRBJ2-1; TRBD2 is a possible D gene (5 bases). CDR1 and CDR2 (germline): MDHEN, SYDVKM. V was trimmed by 5 bases and J by 0 bases, leaving 14 bases between them. This CDR3 contains 16 residues. This CDR3 reads CASSPSGSPSYNEQFF. The CDR3 DNA reads as TGTGCCAGCAGTCCCAGCGGATCCCCCTCCTACAATGAGCAGTTCTTC.

The table lists this clonotype with many counts. V and J are TRBV2 and TRBJ2-3, with 8 bases that match TRBD2. Germline assignment: CDR1 SNHLY and CDR2 FYNNEI. The CDR3 spans 14 residues. The CDR3: CASLAVLSTDTQYF. As DNA, the CDR3 is TGTGCTTCACTAGCGGTTCTAAGCACAGATACGCAGTATTTT. The complete variable domain, with remaining parts taken from reference TRBV2 and TRBJ2-3, reads EPEVTQTPSHQVTQMGQEVILRCVPISNHLYFYWYRQILGQKVEFLVSFYNNEISEKSEIFDDQFSVERPDGSNFTLKIRSTKLEDSAMYFCASLAVLSTDTQYFGPGTRLTVL.

This clonotype was counted ten times or more. The V and J genes are TRBV20-1 and TRBJ2-1; 8 nucleotides line up with TRBD2. This CDR3 has 14 amino acids. Looked up from germline, CDR1 is DFQATT and CDR2 is SNEGSKA (reference sequence). The chain's CDR3 is CTPSSGRSPNEQFF. The CDR3 nucleotides read TGCACACCGTCAAGCGGGAGATCTCCCAATGAGCAGTTCTTC.

The sample holds many counts of this clonotype. V and J are TRBV9 and TRBJ2-1; D is unclear. V was shortened by 2 bases and J by 4 bases, with 10 bases between the two germline ends. The CDR3 is 14 residues long. CDR1 and CDR2 from the germline V gene are SGDLS and YYNGEE. This chain's CDR3 is CASSVRTDYNEQFF. The CDR3 DNA follows: TGTGCCAGCAGCGTGCGGACGGATTACAATGAGCAGTTCTTC. Based on the CDR3 plus reference TRBV9 and TRBJ2-1, the full variable domain is DSGVTQTPKHLITATGQRVTLRCSPRSGDLSVYWYQQSLDQGLQFLIQYYNGEERAKGNILERFSAQQFPDLHSELNLSSLELGDSALYFCASSVRTDYNEQFFGPGTRLTVL.

The chain joins TRBV7-7 to TRBJ2-3; 10 nucleotides match TRBD2. The CDR3 is 15 amino acids. Germline V gene data show CDR1 as SSHAT and CDR2 as FNYEAQ (reference sequence). Losses at the gene ends were 5 bases for V and 2 bases for J; bases not matched to a gene: 4. The CDR3 loop is CASSGGTSDTDTQYF. The DNA of the CDR3 is TGTGCCAGCAGCGGGGGGACTAGCGACACAGATACGCAGTATTTT.

This clonotype has a count of ten or more. The chain links TRBV20-1 to TRBJ1-6, with 8 nucleotides matching TRBD1. V shed 2 bases, J shed 9 bases, and the junction held 9 bases outside the gene matches. The CDR3 covers 15 residues. CDR1 and CDR2 from the germline V gene are DFQATT and SNEGSKA (reference sequence). CDR3 DNA: TGCAGTGCTAGACGTAGCCGGACAGGGAGTTCACCCCTCCACTTT. This gives the protein CSARRSRTGSSPLHF.

Worth noting for this clonotype: Germline is not matched at one junction end, which may reflect a read error. The chain has TRBV28 and TRBJ2-6; D perhaps matches TRBD1 (5 bases). In germline, CDR1 is MDHEN, CDR2 SYDVKM. This CDR3 contains 14 residues. The CDR3 DNA sequence: TGTGCCAGTACGAGGTTTTCTGGGGCTAACGTCCTGACTTTC. The encoded protein is CASTRFSGANVLTF.

Only a few counts were recorded for this clonotype. The V gene is TRBV5-5, the J gene TRBJ1-2, with TRBD1 matching 12 bases. J was trimmed by 5 bases and V by 4 bases; bases with no gene match: 9. CDR1 SGHKS and CDR2 YYEKEE come from the germline V gene (reference sequence). CDR3 length: 16 residues. The CDR3 DNA reads as TGTGCCAGCAGCCCGCGGGACAGGGGGCTCTTTTATGGCTACACCTTC. Translated: CASSPRDRGLFYGYTF.

This clonotype was picked up many times. The J gene is TRBJ2-3, the V gene TRBV28; TRBD1 matches 9 bases. Per germline, CDR1 MDHEN and CDR2 SYDVKM. V trimming: 5 bases; J trimming: 5 bases; junction bases outside the gene matches: 8. CDR3 size: 15 residues. Here the CDR3 DNA reads TGTGCCAGCAGTCCCTCAGGGACAGGGAGAGATACGCAGTATTTT. The encoded protein is CASSPSGTGRDTQYF. Full variable domain (missing parts from reference TRBV28 and TRBJ2-3): DVKVTQSSRYLVKRTGEKVFLECVQDMDHENMFWYRQDPGLGLRLIYFSYDVKMKEKGDIPEGYSVSREKKERFSLILESASTNQTSMYLCASSPSGTGRDTQYFGPGTRLTVL.